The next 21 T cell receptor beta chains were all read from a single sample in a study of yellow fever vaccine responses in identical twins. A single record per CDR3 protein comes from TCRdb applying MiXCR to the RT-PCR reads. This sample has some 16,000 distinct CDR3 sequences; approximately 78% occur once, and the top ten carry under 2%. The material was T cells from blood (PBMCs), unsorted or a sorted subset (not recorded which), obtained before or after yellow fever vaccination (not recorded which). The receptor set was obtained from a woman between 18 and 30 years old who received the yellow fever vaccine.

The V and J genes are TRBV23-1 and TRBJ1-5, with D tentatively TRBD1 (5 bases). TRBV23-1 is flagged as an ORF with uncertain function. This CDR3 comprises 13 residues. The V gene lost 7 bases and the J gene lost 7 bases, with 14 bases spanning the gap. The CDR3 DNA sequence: TGCGCCAGCACCGGGGGGAGGGTCCAGCCCCAGCATTTT. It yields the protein CASTGGRVQPQHF.

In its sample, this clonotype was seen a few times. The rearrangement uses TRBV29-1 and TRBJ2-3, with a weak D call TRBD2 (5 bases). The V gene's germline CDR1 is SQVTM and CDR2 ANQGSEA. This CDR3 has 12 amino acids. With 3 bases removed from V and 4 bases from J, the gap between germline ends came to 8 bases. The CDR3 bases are TGCAGCGTTGACAGGCGGGCAGATACGCAGTATTTT. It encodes CSVDRRADTQYF.

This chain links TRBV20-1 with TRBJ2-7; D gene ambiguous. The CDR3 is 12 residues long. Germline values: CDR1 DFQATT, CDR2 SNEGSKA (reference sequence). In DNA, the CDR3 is TGCAGCGCACAACAAAGAGACTACGAGCAGTACTTC. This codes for CSAQQRDYEQYF.

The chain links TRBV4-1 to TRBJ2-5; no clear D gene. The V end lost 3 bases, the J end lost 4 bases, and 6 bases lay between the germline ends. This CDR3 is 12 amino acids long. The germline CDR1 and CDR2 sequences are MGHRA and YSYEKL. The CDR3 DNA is TGCGCCAGCAGCCAGGCGGCAGAGACCCAGTACTTC. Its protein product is CASSQAAETQYF.

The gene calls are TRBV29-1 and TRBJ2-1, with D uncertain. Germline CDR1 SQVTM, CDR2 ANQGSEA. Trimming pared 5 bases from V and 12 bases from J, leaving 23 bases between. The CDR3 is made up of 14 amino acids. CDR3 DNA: TGCAGCGTTAGGAAGGCTAATTTCGTAGATGTGCAGTTCTTC. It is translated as CSVRKANFVDVQFF.

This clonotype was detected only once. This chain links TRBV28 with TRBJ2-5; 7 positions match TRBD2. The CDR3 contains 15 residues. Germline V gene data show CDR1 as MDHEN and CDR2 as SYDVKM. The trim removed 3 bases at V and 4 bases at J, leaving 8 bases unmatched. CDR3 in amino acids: CASSFGGRAVETQYF. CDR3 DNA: TGTGCCAGCAGTTTTGGTGGGAGGGCCGTAGAGACCCAGTACTTC.

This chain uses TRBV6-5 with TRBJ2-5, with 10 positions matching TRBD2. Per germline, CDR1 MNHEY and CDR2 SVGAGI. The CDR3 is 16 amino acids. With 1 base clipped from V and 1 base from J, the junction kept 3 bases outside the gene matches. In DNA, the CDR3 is TGTGCCAGCAGTTACTTCACTAGCGGGACCCAAGAGACCCAGTACTTC. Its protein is CASSYFTSGTQETQYF.

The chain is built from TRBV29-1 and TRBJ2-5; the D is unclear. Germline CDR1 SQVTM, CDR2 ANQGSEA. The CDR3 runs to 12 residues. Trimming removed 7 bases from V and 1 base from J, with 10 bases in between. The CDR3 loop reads CSGQTAQETQYF. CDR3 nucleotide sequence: TGCAGCGGGCAAACAGCCCAAGAGACCCAGTACTTC.

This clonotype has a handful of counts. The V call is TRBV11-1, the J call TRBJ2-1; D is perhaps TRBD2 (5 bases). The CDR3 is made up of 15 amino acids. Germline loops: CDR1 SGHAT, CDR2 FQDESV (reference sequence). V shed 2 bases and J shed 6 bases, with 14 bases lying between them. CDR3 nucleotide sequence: TGTGCCAGCAGCTTATGGAGGAGAGGGCTCAATGAGCAGTTCTTC. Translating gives CASSLWRRGLNEQFF. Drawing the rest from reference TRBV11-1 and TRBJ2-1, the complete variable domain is EAEVAQSPRYKITEKSQAVAFWCDPISGHATLYWYRQILGQGPELLVQFQDESVVDDSQLPKDRFSAERLKGVDSTLKIQPAELGDSAMYLCASSLWRRGLNEQFFGPGTRLTVL.

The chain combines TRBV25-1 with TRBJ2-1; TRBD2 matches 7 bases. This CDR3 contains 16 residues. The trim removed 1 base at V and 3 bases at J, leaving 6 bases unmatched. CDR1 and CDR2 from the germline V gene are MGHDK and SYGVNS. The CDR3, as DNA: TGTGCCAGCAGTGAATTTCTAGCGGACGGCTACAATGAGCAGTTCTTC. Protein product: CASSEFLADGYNEQFF.

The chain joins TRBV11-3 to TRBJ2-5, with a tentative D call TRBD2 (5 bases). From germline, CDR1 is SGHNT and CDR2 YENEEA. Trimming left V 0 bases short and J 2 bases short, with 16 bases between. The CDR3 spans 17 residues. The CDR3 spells CASSLEHLGLTQETQYF. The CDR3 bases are TGTGCCAGCAGCTTAGAACATCTAGGACTGACGCAAGAGACCCAGTACTTC. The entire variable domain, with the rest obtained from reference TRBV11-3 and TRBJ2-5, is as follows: EAGVVQSPRYKIIEKKQPVAFWCNPISGHNTLYWYLQNLGQGPELLIRYENEEAVDDSQLPKDRFSAERLKGVDSTLKIQPAELGDSAVYLCASSLEHLGLTQETQYFGPGTRLLVL.

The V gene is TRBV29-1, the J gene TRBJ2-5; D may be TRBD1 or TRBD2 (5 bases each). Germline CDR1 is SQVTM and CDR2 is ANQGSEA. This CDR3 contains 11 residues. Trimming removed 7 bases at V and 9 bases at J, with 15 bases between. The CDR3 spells CSEEVGAAQYF. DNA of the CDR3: TGCAGCGAAGAGGTCGGGGCCGCCCAGTACTTC.

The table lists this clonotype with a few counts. CDR3 coding DNA: TGCAGCGTCCTTGAGCGGAACTACAATGAGCAGTTCTTC. Protein: CSVLERNYNEQFF. The chain employs TRBV29-1 and TRBJ2-1; a possible D gene is TRBD2 (5 bases). In germline, CDR1 is SQVTM, CDR2 ANQGSEA. CDR3 size: 13 residues. V shed 6 bases and J shed 3 bases, with 12 bases lying between them.

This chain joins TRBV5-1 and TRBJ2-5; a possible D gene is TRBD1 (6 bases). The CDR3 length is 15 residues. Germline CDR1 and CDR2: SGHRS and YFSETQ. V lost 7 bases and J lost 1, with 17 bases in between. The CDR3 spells CASGPGVGVQETQYF. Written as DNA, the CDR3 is TGCGCCAGCGGCCCAGGGGTGGGCGTCCAAGAGACCCAGTACTTC.

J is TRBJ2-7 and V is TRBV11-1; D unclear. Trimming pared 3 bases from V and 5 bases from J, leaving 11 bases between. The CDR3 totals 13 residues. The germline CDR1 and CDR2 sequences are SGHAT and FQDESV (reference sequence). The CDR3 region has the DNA TGTGCCAGCAGCTTTGGCGGAGCCGACGAGCAGTACTTC. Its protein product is CASSFGGADEQYF.

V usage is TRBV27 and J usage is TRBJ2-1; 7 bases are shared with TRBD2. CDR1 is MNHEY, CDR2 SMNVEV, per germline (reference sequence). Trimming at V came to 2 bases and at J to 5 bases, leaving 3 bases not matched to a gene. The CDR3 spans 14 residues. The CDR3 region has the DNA TGTGCCAGCAGTTTAGGCGGGGGTGACAATGAGCAGTTCTTC. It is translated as CASSLGGGDNEQFF.

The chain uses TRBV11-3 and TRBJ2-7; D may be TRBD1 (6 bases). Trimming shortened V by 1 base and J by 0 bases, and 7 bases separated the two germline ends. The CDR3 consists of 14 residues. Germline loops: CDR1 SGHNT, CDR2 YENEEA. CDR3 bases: TGTGCCAGCAGCTTAGGACAGGACTCCTACGAGCAGTACTTC. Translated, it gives CASSLGQDSYEQYF.

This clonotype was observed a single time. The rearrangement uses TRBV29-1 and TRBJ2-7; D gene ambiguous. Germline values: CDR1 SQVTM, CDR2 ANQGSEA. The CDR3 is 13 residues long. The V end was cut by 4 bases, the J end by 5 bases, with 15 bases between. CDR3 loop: CSVGKMSDDEQYF. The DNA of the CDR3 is TGCAGCGTTGGGAAGATGTCAGATGACGAGCAGTACTTC.

The CDR3 DNA is TGCAGCGTGACCCATGGACTCGCCTACGAGCAGTACTTC. It codes for CSVTHGLAYEQYF. The chain joins TRBV29-1 to TRBJ2-7, with D possibly TRBD2 on 5 matching bases. This CDR3 is built from 13 residues. Germline loops: CDR1 SQVTM, CDR2 ANQGSEA. The V end was cut by 6 bases, the J end by 2 bases, with 14 bases between.

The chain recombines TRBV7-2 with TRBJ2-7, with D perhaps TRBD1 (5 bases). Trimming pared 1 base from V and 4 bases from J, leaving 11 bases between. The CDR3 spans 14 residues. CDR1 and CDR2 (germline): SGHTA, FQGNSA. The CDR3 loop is CASSLDGALYEQYF. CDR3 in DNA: TGTGCCAGCAGCTTAGATGGGGCGCTTTACGAGCAGTACTTC.

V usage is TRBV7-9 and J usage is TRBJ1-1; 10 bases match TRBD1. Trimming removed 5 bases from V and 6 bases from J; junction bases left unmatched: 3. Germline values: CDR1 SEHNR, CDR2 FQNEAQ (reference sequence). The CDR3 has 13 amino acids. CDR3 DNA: TGTGCCAGCAGCGGACAGGGGGGGCCTGAAGCTTTCTTT. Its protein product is CASSGQGGPEAFF.